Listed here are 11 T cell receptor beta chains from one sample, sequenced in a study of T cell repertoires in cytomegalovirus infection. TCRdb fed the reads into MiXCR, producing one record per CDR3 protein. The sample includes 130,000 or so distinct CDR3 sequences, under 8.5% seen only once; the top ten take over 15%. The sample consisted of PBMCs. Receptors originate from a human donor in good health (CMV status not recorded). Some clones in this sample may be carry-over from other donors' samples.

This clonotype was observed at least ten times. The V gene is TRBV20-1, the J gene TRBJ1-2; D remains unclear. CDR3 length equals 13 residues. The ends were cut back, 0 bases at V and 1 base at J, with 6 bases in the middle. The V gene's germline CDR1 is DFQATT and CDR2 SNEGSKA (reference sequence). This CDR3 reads CSARDQNNYGYTF. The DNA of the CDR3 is TGCAGTGCTAGAGATCAAAATAACTATGGCTACACCTTC.

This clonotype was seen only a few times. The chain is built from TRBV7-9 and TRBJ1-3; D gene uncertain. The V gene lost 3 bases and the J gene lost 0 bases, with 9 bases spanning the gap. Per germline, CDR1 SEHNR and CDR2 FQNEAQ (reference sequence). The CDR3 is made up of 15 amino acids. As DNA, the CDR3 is TGTGCCAGCAGCTTCAGAAGGTACTCTGGAAACACCATATATTTT. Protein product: CASSFRRYSGNTIYF. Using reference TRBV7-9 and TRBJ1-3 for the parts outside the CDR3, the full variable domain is DTGVSQNPRHKITKRGQNVTFRCDPISEHNRLYWYRQTLGQGPEFLTYFQNEAQLEKSRLLSDRFSAERPKGSFSTLEIQRTEQGDSAMYLCASSFRRYSGNTIYFGEGSWLTVV.

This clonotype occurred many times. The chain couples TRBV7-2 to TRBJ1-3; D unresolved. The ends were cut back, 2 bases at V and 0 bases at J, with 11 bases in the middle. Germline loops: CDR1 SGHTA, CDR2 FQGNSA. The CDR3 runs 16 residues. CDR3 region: CASSLSGGYSGNTIYF. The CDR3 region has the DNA TGTGCCAGCAGCTTATCGGGCGGCTACTCTGGAAACACCATATATTTT.

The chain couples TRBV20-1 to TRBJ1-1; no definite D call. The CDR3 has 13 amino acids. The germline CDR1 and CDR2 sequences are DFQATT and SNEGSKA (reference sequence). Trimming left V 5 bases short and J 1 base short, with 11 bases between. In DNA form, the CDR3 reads TGCAGTGCTGTGGGGAGGTCGAACACTGAAGCTTTCTTT. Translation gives CSAVGRSNTEAFF.

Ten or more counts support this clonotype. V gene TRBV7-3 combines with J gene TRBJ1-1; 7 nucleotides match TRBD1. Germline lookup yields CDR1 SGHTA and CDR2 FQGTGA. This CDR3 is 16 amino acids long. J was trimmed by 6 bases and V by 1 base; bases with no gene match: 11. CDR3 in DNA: TGTGCCAGCAGCTTAAGTAGGGGGCAGGGGAAGGCTGAAGCTTTCTTT. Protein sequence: CASSLSRGQGKAEAFF. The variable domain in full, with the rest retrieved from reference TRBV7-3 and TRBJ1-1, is GAGVSQTPSNKVTEKGKYVELRCDPISGHTALYWYRQSLGQGPEFLIYFQGTGAADDSGLPNDRFFAVRPEGSVSTLKIQRTERGDSAVYLCASSLSRGQGKAEAFFGQGTRLTVV.

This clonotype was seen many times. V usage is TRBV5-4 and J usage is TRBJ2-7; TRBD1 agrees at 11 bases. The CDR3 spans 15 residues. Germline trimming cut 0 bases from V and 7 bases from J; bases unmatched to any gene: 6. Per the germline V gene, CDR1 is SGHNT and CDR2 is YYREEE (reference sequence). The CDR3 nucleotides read TGTGCCAGCAGCTTGGAACGGACAGGGGGCGCGGAGCAGTACTTC. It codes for CASSLERTGGAEQYF.

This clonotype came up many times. The CDR3 loop reads CAISESLVGDQAYEQYF. The CDR3 region has the DNA TGTGCCATCAGTGAGTCATTGGTAGGAGACCAAGCCTACGAGCAGTACTTC. This chain links TRBV10-3 with TRBJ2-7; D remains unclear. The V end was cut by 0 bases, the J end by 2 bases, with 17 bases between. The CDR3 covers 17 residues. Germline loops: CDR1 ENHRY, CDR2 SYGVKD.

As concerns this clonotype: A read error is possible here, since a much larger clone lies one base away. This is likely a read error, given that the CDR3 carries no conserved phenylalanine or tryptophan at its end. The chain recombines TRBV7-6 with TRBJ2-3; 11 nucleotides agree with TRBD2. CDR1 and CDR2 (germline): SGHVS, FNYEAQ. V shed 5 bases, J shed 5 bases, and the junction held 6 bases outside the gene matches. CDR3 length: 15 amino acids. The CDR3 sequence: CASSPSGGPGDTQYV. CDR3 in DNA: TGTGCCAGCAGCCCTAGCGGGGGGCCGGGAGATACGCAGTATGTT.

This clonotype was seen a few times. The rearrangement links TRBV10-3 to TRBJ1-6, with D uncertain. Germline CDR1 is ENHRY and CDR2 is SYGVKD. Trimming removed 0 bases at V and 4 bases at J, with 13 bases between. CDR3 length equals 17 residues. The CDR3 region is CAISESKLTEYNSPLHF. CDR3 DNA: TGTGCCATCAGTGAGTCGAAACTCACGGAATATAATTCACCCCTCCACTTT.

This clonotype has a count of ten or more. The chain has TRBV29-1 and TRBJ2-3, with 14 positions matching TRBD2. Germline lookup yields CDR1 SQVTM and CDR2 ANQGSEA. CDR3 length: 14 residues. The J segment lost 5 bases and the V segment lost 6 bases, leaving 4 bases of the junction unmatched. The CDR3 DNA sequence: TGCAGCGTCGTAGGGACTAGCGGGAGAGATACGCAGTATTTT. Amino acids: CSVVGTSGRDTQYF.

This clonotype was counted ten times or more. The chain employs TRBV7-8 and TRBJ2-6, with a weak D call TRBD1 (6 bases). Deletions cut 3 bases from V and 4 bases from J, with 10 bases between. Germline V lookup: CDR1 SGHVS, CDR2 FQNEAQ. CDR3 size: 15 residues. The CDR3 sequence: CASSFTGKGANVLTF. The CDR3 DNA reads TGTGCCAGCAGCTTTACAGGGAAGGGGGCCAACGTCCTGACTTTC.